Sequencing of this T cell receptor (beta chain) was carried out in a study of T-cell memory formation after mild COVID-19. A few counts support this clonotype. The length of the CDR3 is 16 residues. Germline CDR1 SGHAT, CDR2 FQNNGV. V gave up 7 bases and J gave up 6 bases; unmatched junction bases: 16. Each CDR3 protein gets one entry after TCRdb re-called the 5' RACE reads with MiXCR. The table shows under 600,000 distinct CDR3 sequences, with about a fifth occurring only once. The receptor was isolated from an adult woman who had mild COVID-19 (a few samples of this study predate the infection). Cell type and time point are not known. V usage is TRBV11-2 and J usage is TRBJ2-3, with 7 bases that match TRBD2. The sample was PBMCs or a T cell subset sorted from them (not recorded which). The CDR3 nucleotides are TGTGCCAGCAACGTAGGCGGAGCTGGGAGGGGTGATACGCAGTATTTT. It translates to CASNVGGAGRGDTQYF. Full variable domain (rest looked up from reference TRBV11-2 and TRBJ2-3): EAGVAQSPRYKIIEKRQSVAFWCNPISGHATLYWYQQILGQGPKLLIQFQNNGVVDDSQLPKDRFSAERLKGVDSTLKIQPAKLEDSAVYLCASNVGGAGRGDTQYFGPGTRLTVL.